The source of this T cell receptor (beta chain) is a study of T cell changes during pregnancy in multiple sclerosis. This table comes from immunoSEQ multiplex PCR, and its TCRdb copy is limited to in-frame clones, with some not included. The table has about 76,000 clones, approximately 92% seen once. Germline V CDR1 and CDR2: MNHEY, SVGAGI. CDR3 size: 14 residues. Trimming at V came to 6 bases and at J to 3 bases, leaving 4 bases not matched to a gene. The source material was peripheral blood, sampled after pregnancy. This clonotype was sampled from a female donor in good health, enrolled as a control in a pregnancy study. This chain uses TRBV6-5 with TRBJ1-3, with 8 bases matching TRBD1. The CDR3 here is CASRTTGVGNTIYF. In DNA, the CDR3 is TGTGCCAGCAGGACGACAGGGGTTGGAAACACCATATATTTT.